This TCR beta chain is drawn from a study of human T cells and chemical hapten exposure. At the level of the study: TCR yields per sample varied mostly from small pooled library volume differences. Points from the study as a whole: TCRs above 1 in 1000 frequency stayed constant with DPC sensitization.

At least ten counts were recorded for this clonotype. Antigen specificity is unknown. Authors' data handling: Samples had a median of around 91,000 TCRs, ranging roughly 20,000 to 690,600. Each CDR3 protein gets one entry after TCRdb re-called the RACE reads with MiXCR. The V and J calls were not made by the authors but by TCRdb's processing. The sample records about 46,000 distinct CDR3 sequences, 4.3% being singletons. The CDR3 runs 14 residues. The V and J ends lost 5 bases and 8 bases, in that order; junction bases with no gene match: 8. CDR1 and CDR2 (germline): MNHEY, SMNVEV (reference sequence). Time point described: healthy volunteer bleed at 2 weeks. The authors' total RNA extraction used unfractionated whole blood.

V and J are TRBV27 and TRBJ2-1; 8 bases match TRBD1. The sequenced material came from whole blood. The clonotype comes from a female donor in good health. Some clones in this sample may be carry-over from other donors' samples. The CDR3 loop is CASSPGQGWDEQFF. CDR3 bases: TGTGCCAGCAGTCCCGGACAGGGATGGGATGAGCAGTTCTTC.